This record concerns one T cell receptor beta chain sequence. What it binds is unknown. Generated by immunoSEQ multiplex PCR, the TCRdb table keeps only in-frame clones and is missing some. The repertoire holds 400,000 to 500,000 clones, with roughly nine tenths as singletons. The data belong to a study of Ad26.COV2.S vaccination and SARS-CoV-2 variants. Study-level findings and limits: In vaccinated individuals, spike-specific CD8+ and CD4+ T cell responses reportedly displayed substantial breadth. Those who received the vaccine showed greater spike-specific TCR breadth than those given placebo.

Specified treatment: roughly 19 received Ad26.COV2.S at low or high dose, single or two shots; about 5 received placebo; per-sample allocation not given. Repertoires come from day 63 after the first vaccine or placebo injection. Boston supplied an adult donor aged 18-55 years. The CDR3 is 18 residues long. CDR1 and CDR2 from the germline V gene are SGHKS and YYEKEE (reference sequence). The V end lost 1 base, the J end lost 0 bases, and 20 bases lay between the germline ends. This clonotype was obtained from a person aged 18-60 years who received the Ad26.COV2.S COVID-19 vaccine or a placebo. This chain joins TRBV5-5 and TRBJ2-7; the D call may be TRBD1 or TRBD2 (5 bases each). The sample in question was peripheral blood, obtained in a trial of Ad26.COV2.S vaccine versus placebo. The CDR3 reads CASSLSSAGTLNSYEQYF. The CDR3, as DNA: TGTGCCAGCAGCTTGTCCTCAGCCGGGACGCTAAACTCCTACGAGCAGTACTTC.